The 2 T cell receptor beta chains in this list originate from one sample, sequenced in a study of T cells in Graves' hyperthyroidism and ophthalmopathy. The investigators amplified TCR beta CDR3 regions from RNA transcripts. A first-round RT-PCR of the TCR CDR3 used the HTBI primer set. TCRdb analysed the multiplex PCR reads with MiXCR anew, one entry per CDR3 protein. The sample lists roughly 650,000 distinct CDR3 sequences, approximately 15% occurring once. Sequencing was performed on blood. These receptors came from a woman in her thirties or forties with Graves' ophthalmopathy.

The sample holds many counts of this clonotype. The rearrangement uses TRBV5-1 and TRBJ2-7; 8 positions match TRBD1. CDR1 is SGHRS, CDR2 YFSETQ, per germline. Trimming at V came to 4 bases and at J to 5 bases, leaving 11 bases not matched to a gene. This CDR3 region has 15 residues. CDR3 protein: CASSPPRQGSDEQYF. CDR3 bases: TGCGCCAGCAGCCCGCCCAGACAGGGGTCAGACGAGCAGTACTTC.

This clonotype has at least ten counts. The genes are TRBV27 and TRBJ2-7, with TRBD1 matching 9 bases. J gave up 5 bases and V 6 bases, and 5 bases lay outside the gene matches. CDR1 and CDR2 from the germline V gene are MNHEY and SMNVEV (reference sequence). This CDR3 region has 13 residues. The CDR3 DNA sequence: TGTGCCAGCAGCCAGGGGACAGGGAACGAGCAGTACTTC. Translating gives CASSQGTGNEQYF.